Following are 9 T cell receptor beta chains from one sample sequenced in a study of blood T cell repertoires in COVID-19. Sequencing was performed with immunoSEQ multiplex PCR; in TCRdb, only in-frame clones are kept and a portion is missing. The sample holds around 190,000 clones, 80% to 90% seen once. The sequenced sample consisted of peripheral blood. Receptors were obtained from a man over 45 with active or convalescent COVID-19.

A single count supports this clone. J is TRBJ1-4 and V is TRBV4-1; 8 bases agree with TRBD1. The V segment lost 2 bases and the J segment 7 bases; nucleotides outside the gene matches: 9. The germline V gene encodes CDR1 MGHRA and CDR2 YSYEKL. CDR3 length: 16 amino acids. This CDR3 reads CASSQLLSTGAEKLFF. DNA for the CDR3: TGCGCCAGCAGCCAATTACTGTCGACAGGGGCTGAAAAACTGTTTTTT.

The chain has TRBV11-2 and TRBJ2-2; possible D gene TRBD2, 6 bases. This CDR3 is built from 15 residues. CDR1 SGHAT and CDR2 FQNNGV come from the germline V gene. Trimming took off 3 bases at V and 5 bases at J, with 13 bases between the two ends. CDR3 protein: CASSFRRGWTGELFF. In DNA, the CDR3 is TGTGCCAGCAGCTTTCGGCGGGGTTGGACCGGGGAGCTGTTTTTT.

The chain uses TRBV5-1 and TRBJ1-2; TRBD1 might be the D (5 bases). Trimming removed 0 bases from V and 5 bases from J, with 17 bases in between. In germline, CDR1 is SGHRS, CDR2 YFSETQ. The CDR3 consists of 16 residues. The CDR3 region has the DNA TGCGCCAGCAGCTTGGTCGCAGGGAATGGAATATATGGCTACACCTTC. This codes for CASSLVAGNGIYGYTF.

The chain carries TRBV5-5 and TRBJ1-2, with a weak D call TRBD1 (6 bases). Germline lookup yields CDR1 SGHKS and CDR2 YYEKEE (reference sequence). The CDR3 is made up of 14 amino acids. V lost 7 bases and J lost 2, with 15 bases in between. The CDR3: CASRTGHRNYGYTF. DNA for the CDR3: TGTGCCAGCCGAACGGGACATAGAAACTATGGCTACACCTTC.

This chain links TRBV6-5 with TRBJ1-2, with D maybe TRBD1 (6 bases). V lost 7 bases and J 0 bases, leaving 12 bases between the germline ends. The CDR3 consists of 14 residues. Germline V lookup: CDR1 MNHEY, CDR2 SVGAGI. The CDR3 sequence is CASNPGDTNYGYTF. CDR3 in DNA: TGTGCCAGCAACCCAGGGGATACTAACTATGGCTACACCTTC.

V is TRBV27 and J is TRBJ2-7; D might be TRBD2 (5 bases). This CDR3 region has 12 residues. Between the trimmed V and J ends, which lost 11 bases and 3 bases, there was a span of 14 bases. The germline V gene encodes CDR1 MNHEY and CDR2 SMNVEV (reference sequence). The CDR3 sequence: CAGPSRDYEQYF. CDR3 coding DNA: TGTGCCGGCCCTTCCCGGGACTACGAGCAGTACTTC.

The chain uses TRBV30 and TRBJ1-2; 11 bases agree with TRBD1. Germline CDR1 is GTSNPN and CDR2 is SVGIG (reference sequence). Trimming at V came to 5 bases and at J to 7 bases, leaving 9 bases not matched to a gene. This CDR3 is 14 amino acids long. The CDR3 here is CAWALWTGGFGYTF. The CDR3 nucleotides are TGTGCCTGGGCGCTGTGGACAGGGGGCTTTGGCTACACCTTC.

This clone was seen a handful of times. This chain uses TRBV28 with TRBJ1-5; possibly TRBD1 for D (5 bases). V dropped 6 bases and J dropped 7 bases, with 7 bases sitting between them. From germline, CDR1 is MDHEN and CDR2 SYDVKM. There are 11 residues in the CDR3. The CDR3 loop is CASRRGQPQHF. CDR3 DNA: TGTGCCAGCAGAAGGGGCCAGCCCCAGCATTTT.

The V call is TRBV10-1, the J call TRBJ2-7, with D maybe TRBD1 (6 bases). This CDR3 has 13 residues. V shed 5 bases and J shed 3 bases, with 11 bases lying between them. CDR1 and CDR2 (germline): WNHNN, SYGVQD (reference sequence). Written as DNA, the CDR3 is TGCGCCAGCAGTCGAGGACAGAACTACGAGCAGTACTTC. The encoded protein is CASSRGQNYEQYF.